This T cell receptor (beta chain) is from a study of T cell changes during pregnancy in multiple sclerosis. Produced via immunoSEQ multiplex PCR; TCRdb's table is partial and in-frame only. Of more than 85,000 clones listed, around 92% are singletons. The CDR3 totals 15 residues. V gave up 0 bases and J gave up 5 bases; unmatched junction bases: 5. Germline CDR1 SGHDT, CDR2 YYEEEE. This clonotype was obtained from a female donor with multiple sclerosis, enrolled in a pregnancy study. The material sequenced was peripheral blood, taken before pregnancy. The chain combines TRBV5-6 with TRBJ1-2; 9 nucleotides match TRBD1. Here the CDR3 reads CASSLATGGGYGYTF. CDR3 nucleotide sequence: TGTGCCAGCAGCTTGGCGACAGGGGGGGGTTATGGCTACACCTTC.